These 30 T cell receptor beta chains came from one sample sequenced in a study of regulatory T cells in long-lasting Graves disease. Assembly of TCR beta libraries relied on iRepertoire HTBI primers together with Arm-PCR of CDR3 regions. Each CDR3 protein is one row after TCRdb ran MiXCR on the multiplex PCR reads. The sample carries 650,000 to 700,000 distinct CDR3 sequences, 30% recorded once. Time point specified: persistent/refractory GD, antithyroid drugs over 5 years with positive TRAb. The TCR library was prepared using RNA isolated from PBMCs. Sequenced here: peripheral blood mononuclear cells (PBMCs), sampled when the disease was refractory, from a patient treated with antithyroid drugs. The receptors here all came from a female donor with Graves disease.

This clonotype was picked up one time. This chain connects TRBV9 to TRBJ2-7; 12 bases agree with TRBD2. Germline trimming cut 0 bases from V and 7 bases from J; bases unmatched to any gene: 5. The CDR3 covers 15 residues. CDR1 is SGDLS, CDR2 YYNGEE, per germline. The CDR3 loop is CASSVEGLAGGEQYF. For the CDR3, the DNA is TGTGCCAGCAGCGTAGAAGGTCTAGCGGGAGGGGAGCAGTACTTC.

This clonotype occurred a few times. The chain recombines TRBV11-2 with TRBJ1-1, with D unclear. V lost 2 bases and J 1 base, leaving 8 bases between the germline ends. This CDR3 comprises 14 residues. The germline V gene encodes CDR1 SGHAT and CDR2 FQNNGV. CDR3 in DNA: TGTGCCAGCAGCTTACCCATAGCGAACACTGAAGCTTTCTTT. Its translation is CASSLPIANTEAFF.

The chain is built from TRBV7-9 and TRBJ2-7; 8 nucleotides line up with TRBD2. The V gene's germline CDR1 is SEHNR and CDR2 FQNEAQ (reference sequence). The CDR3 has 19 amino acids. The V segment lost 0 bases and the J segment 4 bases; nucleotides outside the gene matches: 17. The CDR3 nucleotides read TGTGCCAGCAGCTTAGCGCTGACCGCGGGAGGCACCACCGGTTACGAGCAGTACTTC. Translating gives CASSLALTAGGTTGYEQYF. Based on the CDR3 plus reference TRBV7-9 and TRBJ2-7, the full variable domain is DTGVSQNPRHKITKRGQNVTFRCDPISEHNRLYWYRQTLGQGPEFLTYFQNEAQLEKSRLLSDRFSAERPKGSFSTLEIQRTEQGDSAMYLCASSLALTAGGTTGYEQYFGPGTRLTVT.

The chain carries TRBV20-1 and TRBJ2-7, with TRBD2 matching over 9 bases. The germline V gene has CDR1 DFQATT and CDR2 SNEGSKA (reference sequence). CDR3 length: 15 residues. V gave up 5 bases and J gave up 0 bases; unmatched junction bases: 8. CDR3: CSASPWTSDSYEQYF. CDR3 bases: TGCAGTGCTTCTCCTTGGACTAGCGACTCCTACGAGCAGTACTTC.

The CDR3 protein is CSAQGIDYGYTF. CDR3 nucleotides: TGCAGTGCTCAGGGGATTGACTATGGCTACACCTTC. This chain joins TRBV20-1 and TRBJ1-2; tentatively, D is TRBD1 (6 bases). This CDR3 is 12 amino acids long. Trimming took off 5 bases at V and 3 bases at J, with 10 bases between the two ends. Germline CDR1 is DFQATT and CDR2 is SNEGSKA (reference sequence).

V gene TRBV30 combines with J gene TRBJ2-7, with unresolved D. Trimming pared 0 bases from V and 0 bases from J, leaving 9 bases between. The CDR3 runs to 14 residues. The germline CDR1 and CDR2 sequences are GTSNPN and SVGIG (reference sequence). DNA of the CDR3: TGTGCCTGGAGTGTATCCGGCAGCTCCTACGAGCAGTACTTC. Translated, it gives CAWSVSGSSYEQYF.

The gene calls are TRBV18 and TRBJ1-1; TRBD1 might be the D (5 bases). Per the germline V gene, CDR1 is KGHSH and CDR2 is LQKENI. Deletions cut 6 bases from V and 1 base from J, with 21 bases between. The CDR3 is 17 residues long. The CDR3 spells CASSPNGEGLPNTEAFF. The CDR3 region has the DNA TGTGCCAGCTCTCCTAACGGAGAGGGGCTCCCGAACACTGAAGCTTTCTTT. The complete variable domain, with remaining parts taken from reference TRBV18 and TRBJ1-1, reads NAGVMQNPRHLVRRRGQEARLRCSPMKGHSHVYWYRQLPEEGLKFMVYLQKENIIDESGMPKERFSAEFPKEGPSILRIQQVVRGDSAAYFCASSPNGEGLPNTEAFFGQGTRLTVV.

This clonotype was detected only a few times. The V and J genes are TRBV15 and TRBJ2-7, with 7 bases fitting TRBD1. Losses at the gene ends were 8 bases for V and 4 bases for J; bases not matched to a gene: 11. Per the germline V gene, CDR1 is LNHNV and CDR2 is YYDKDF (reference sequence). This CDR3 contains 14 residues. As DNA, the CDR3 is TGTGCCACCCGCCTGGACAGGAGCATTTACGAGCAGTACTTC. Its translation is CATRLDRSIYEQYF.

This clonotype was seen a few times. The gene calls are TRBV12-3 or TRBV12-4 and TRBJ1-2, with 11 nucleotides matching TRBD1. CDR3 length equals 16 residues. V shed 5 bases and J 4 bases; nucleotides not matched to a gene: 9. CDR3 amino acids: CASSPNGQGAIYGYTF. For the CDR3, the DNA is TGTGCCAGCAGTCCCAATGGACAGGGGGCCATCTATGGCTACACCTTC.

This clonotype has just a few counts. This chain connects TRBV6-1 to TRBJ2-2; D tentatively fits TRBD1 or TRBD2 (6 bases each). In germline, CDR1 is MNHNS, CDR2 SASEGT. Trimming left V 7 bases short and J 5 bases short, with 14 bases between. This CDR3 region has 14 residues. Here the CDR3 reads CASIEQGGTGELFF. CDR3 sequence (DNA): TGTGCCAGCATCGAACAAGGGGGGACCGGGGAGCTGTTTTTT.

The V call is TRBV7-9, the J call TRBJ1-2; TRBD1 agrees at 7 bases. CDR1 SEHNR and CDR2 FQNEAQ come from the germline V gene (reference sequence). The CDR3 consists of 16 residues. V trimming: 2 bases; J trimming: 4 bases; junction bases outside the gene matches: 10. The CDR3 reads CASSLYLRQGSYGYTF. The CDR3 DNA reads as TGTGCCAGCAGCTTATATTTGAGACAGGGTAGCTATGGCTACACCTTC.

This clonotype was observed a handful of times. The V gene is TRBV7-9, the J gene TRBJ1-1; the D is unclear. This CDR3 is built from 17 residues. Per the germline V gene, CDR1 is SEHNR and CDR2 is FQNEAQ (reference sequence). V dropped 5 bases and J dropped 3 bases, with 22 bases sitting between them. CDR3 sequence: CASSVGYTVGSDTEAFF. In DNA, the CDR3 is TGTGCCAGCAGCGTTGGATACACAGTTGGTTCGGACACTGAAGCTTTCTTT.

This clonotype was seen ten or more times. CDR3 sequence (DNA): TGTGCCAGCCTTCCGGCCGGACAGGGGGCGAACACTGAAGCTTTCTTT. This translates into CASLPAGQGANTEAFF. This chain uses TRBV18 with TRBJ1-1; 11 nucleotides align to TRBD1. Germline loops: CDR1 KGHSH, CDR2 LQKENI. The V and J ends lost 8 bases and 1 base, in that order; junction bases with no gene match: 9. CDR3 length: 16 amino acids.

V is TRBV20-1 and J is TRBJ1-5; 8 bases match TRBD1. Germline CDR1 and CDR2: DFQATT and SNEGSKA (reference sequence). The CDR3 has 19 residues. V was pared by 5 bases and J by 4 bases, with 22 bases of the junction left unmatched. The chain's CDR3 is CSAGTGTGFSLGPNQPQHF. Here the CDR3 DNA reads TGCAGTGCTGGGACCGGGACAGGCTTTTCCCTGGGCCCAAATCAGCCCCAGCATTTT.

J is TRBJ1-4 and V is TRBV19; possibly TRBD1 for D (6 bases). This CDR3 is built from 15 residues. CDR1 and CDR2 (germline): LNHDA, SQIVND (reference sequence). V was clipped by 5 bases and J by 0 bases, with 10 bases between them. The CDR3 loop is CASSPGTSTNEKLFF. In DNA form, the CDR3 reads TGTGCCAGTAGTCCAGGGACATCAACTAATGAAAAACTGTTTTTT.

The chain employs TRBV10-3 and TRBJ2-5; 9 bases align to TRBD1. The CDR3 contains 13 residues. Germline trimming cut 6 bases from V and 2 bases from J; bases unmatched to any gene: 1. Germline CDR1 reads ENHRY; CDR2 reads SYGVKD. The CDR3 loop reads CAIRTGGQETQYF. DNA of the CDR3: TGTGCCATCAGGACAGGGGGACAAGAGACCCAGTACTTC.

J is TRBJ2-7 and V is TRBV6-4, with 8 bases lining up with TRBD2. The CDR3 loop spans 15 amino acids. Germline assignment: CDR1 MRHNA and CDR2 SNTAGT. V was pared by 7 bases and J by 6 bases, with 14 bases of the junction left unmatched. The DNA of the CDR3 is TGTGCCAGCATTCTCATCGCCGGGACTAGGTTCGAGCAGTACTTC. Protein product: CASILIAGTRFEQYF.

The V gene is TRBV20-1, the J gene TRBJ2-7; 9 nucleotides line up with TRBD2. J lost 6 bases, V lost 5 bases, and 5 bases had no gene match. CDR3 length: 12 residues. Per the germline V gene, CDR1 is DFQATT and CDR2 is SNEGSKA (reference sequence). Here the CDR3 DNA reads TGCAGTGCTCAGCGGGAGGTGGGCGAGCAGTACTTC. This gives the protein CSAQREVGEQYF.

The chain links TRBV30 to TRBJ2-2; no firm D call. Germline loops: CDR1 GTSNPN, CDR2 SVGIG (reference sequence). Trimming shortened V by 0 bases and J by 2 bases, and 7 bases separated the two germline ends. The CDR3 consists of 14 residues. The CDR3, as DNA: TGTGCCTGGAGTGTAATAGTAAACACCGGGGAGCTGTTTTTT. It is translated as CAWSVIVNTGELFF. The full variable domain, rest sourced from reference TRBV30 and TRBJ2-2, is SQTIHQWPATLVQPVGSPLSLECTVEGTSNPNLYWYRQAAGRGLQLLFYSVGIGQISSEVPQNLSASRPQDRQFILSSKKLLLSDSGFYLCAWSVIVNTGELFFGEGSRLTVL.

The V and J genes are TRBV28 and TRBJ2-2, with D possibly being TRBD2 (6 bases). The CDR3 is made up of 16 amino acids. The germline V gene encodes CDR1 MDHEN and CDR2 SYDVKM. V was clipped by 7 bases and J by 0 bases, with 15 bases between them. CDR3 nucleotides: TGTGCCAGCAACGCGGGGTACAGCCCGAACACCGGGGAGCTGTTTTTT. Its translation is CASNAGYSPNTGELFF.

This clonotype was recorded many times. The chain combines TRBV3-1 with TRBJ1-4; tentatively, D is TRBD1 (6 bases). Germline V gene sequence: CDR1 LGHDT, CDR2 YNNKEL (reference sequence). V lost 1 base, J lost 5 bases, and 11 bases lay in between. CDR3 length equals 15 residues. The CDR3 DNA reads as TGTGCCAGCAGCCAAGTTGGTAGGGGGAATGAAAAACTGTTTTTT. Translating it yields CASSQVGRGNEKLFF.

The V gene is TRBV29-1, the J gene TRBJ2-7; D is uncertain. CDR3 length: 11 amino acids. V was cut by 6 bases and J by 3 bases, with 9 bases left in between. The germline CDR1 and CDR2 sequences are SQVTM and ANQGSEA. Here the CDR3 reads CSVIYSYEQYF. CDR3 bases: TGCAGCGTCATCTACAGCTACGAGCAGTACTTC.

The CDR3 bases are TGCGCCAGCAGCCAAGAGGAGGGCGGACTATTTAGCAATCAGCCCCAGCATTTT. Translating gives CASSQEEGGLFSNQPQHF. V is TRBV4-1 and J is TRBJ1-5, with D uncertain. The CDR3 has 18 residues. With 0 bases removed from V and 0 bases from J, the gap between germline ends came to 15 bases. Germline CDR1 is MGHRA and CDR2 is YSYEKL.

V is TRBV6-1 and J is TRBJ1-5, with 9 bases that match TRBD1. The germline V gene has CDR1 MNHNS and CDR2 SASEGT. CDR3 length: 15 amino acids. Trimming cost V 6 bases and J 2 bases; bases outside gene matches: 5. The CDR3 bases are TGTGCCAGCAGAGTCACAGGGGGCGGCAATCAGCCCCAGCATTTT. Amino acid sequence: CASRVTGGGNQPQHF.

The V gene is TRBV7-3, the J gene TRBJ2-3, with TRBD2 identical over 14 bases. The CDR3 consists of 15 residues. The V gene's germline CDR1 is SGHTA and CDR2 FQGTGA. Trimming at V came to 4 bases and at J to 5 bases, leaving 2 bases not matched to a gene. In DNA form, the CDR3 reads TGTGCCAGCAGCTCGGGACTAGCGGGAGTAGATACGCAGTATTTT. Its translation: CASSSGLAGVDTQYF.

The sample holds a few counts of this clonotype. The V call is TRBV3-1, the J call TRBJ1-5, with 8 positions matching TRBD1. The junction had 6 bases not matched to a gene; V was cut back by 0 bases and J by 11 bases. CDR3 length equals 14 residues. The V gene's germline CDR1 is LGHDT and CDR2 YNNKEL (reference sequence). The CDR3 DNA reads TGTGCCAGCAGCCAAGATACAGGGGGGCTTACCCAGCATTTT. This sequence encodes CASSQDTGGLTQHF.

This clonotype was seen a handful of times. The chain uses TRBV6-5 and TRBJ2-5; TRBD1 is a possible D gene (6 bases). The CDR3 runs to 15 residues. V dropped 0 bases and J dropped 5 bases, with 13 bases sitting between them. Germline V CDR1 and CDR2: MNHEY, SVGAGI. This CDR3 is CASSYSRGSGETQYF. CDR3 in DNA: TGTGCCAGCAGTTACTCGAGGGGGTCCGGGGAGACCCAGTACTTC.

This clonotype has only one observation. Compared with germline, one end of the junction differs, possibly owing to a read error. CDR3 sequence: CAGSRTPRTYEQYF. The CDR3 nucleotides read TGTGCCGGTAGTAGGACACCCCGAACCTACGAGCAGTACTTC. The V and J genes are TRBV19 and TRBJ2-7; TRBD1 is a possible D gene (5 bases). The CDR3 is 14 amino acids. Germline loops: CDR1 LNHDA, CDR2 SQIVND (reference sequence).

The V gene is TRBV7-9, the J gene TRBJ2-7, with 11 bases fitting TRBD2. Unmatched junction bases numbered 3, after V lost 6 bases and J lost 2 bases. This CDR3 spans 14 amino acids. Germline lookup yields CDR1 SEHNR and CDR2 FQNEAQ (reference sequence). Here the CDR3 reads CASSRLAGTYEQYF. Here the CDR3 DNA reads TGTGCCAGCAGTCGACTAGCGGGGACCTACGAGCAGTACTTC. Full variable domain (outside the CDR3, taken from reference TRBV7-9 and TRBJ2-7): DTGVSQNPRHKITKRGQNVTFRCDPISEHNRLYWYRQTLGQGPEFLTYFQNEAQLEKSRLLSDRFSAERPKGSFSTLEIQRTEQGDSAMYLCASSRLAGTYEQYFGPGTRLTVT.

The chain couples TRBV28 to TRBJ1-4; D ambiguous. This CDR3 contains 13 residues. Germline V gene data show CDR1 as MDHEN and CDR2 as SYDVKM. The germline V and J ends were trimmed by 2 bases and 9 bases, with 10 bases remaining between them. CDR3 amino acids: CASSLVDPKKLFF. The CDR3 DNA is TGTGCCAGCAGTTTAGTTGATCCGAAAAAACTGTTTTTT.